Following are 27 T cell receptor beta chains from one sample sequenced in a study of blood T cell repertoires in COVID-19. The method was immunoSEQ multiplex PCR; TCRdb's version includes in-frame clones alone and lacks a portion of them. The profile covers about 54,000 clones, with approximately 90% appearing a single time and 8.4% taken by the ten largest. The sample taken for sequencing was peripheral blood. The receptors here all came from a woman in her thirties or forties with active COVID-19.

The V gene is TRBV6-5, the J gene TRBJ2-2; D is undetermined. The CDR3 contains 12 residues. CDR1 and CDR2 from the germline V gene are MNHEY and SVGAGI. Trimming removed 0 bases from V and 8 bases from J, with 4 bases in between. The chain's CDR3 is CASSYSTGELFF. Written as DNA, the CDR3 is TGTGCCAGCAGTTACTCGACAGGGGAGCTGTTTTTT.

The CDR3 DNA follows: TGTGCCAGCAGCGAGTCTGGACAGACCCAAGAGACCCAGTACTTC. Amino acid sequence: CASSESGQTQETQYF. The V call is TRBV7-3, the J call TRBJ2-5; D is perhaps TRBD1 (6 bases). This CDR3 spans 15 amino acids. Deletions cut 5 bases from V and 1 base from J, with 14 bases between. Germline V CDR1 and CDR2: SGHTA, FQGTGA.

This chain links TRBV6-5 with TRBJ1-6; D uncertain. CDR3 length equals 14 residues. The V end was cut by 5 bases, the J end by 5 bases, with 10 bases between. Germline V gene lookup returns CDR1 MNHEY and CDR2 SVGAGI. CDR3 sequence reads: CASSTLQNNSPLHF. CDR3 sequence (DNA): TGTGCCAGCAGTACCTTACAGAATAATTCACCCCTCCACTTT.

The chain combines TRBV19 with TRBJ2-1; possible D gene TRBD2, 5 bases. The germline gives CDR1 LNHDA, CDR2 SQIVND (reference sequence). This CDR3 is built from 13 residues. V lost 3 bases to trimming and J lost 6 bases, with 9 bases between them. CDR3 amino acids: CASSISGGNEQFF. CDR3 nucleotides: TGTGCCAGTAGTATCAGCGGCGGCAATGAGCAGTTCTTC.

The chain links TRBV7-2 to TRBJ2-1; possibly TRBD2 for D (6 bases). V lost 1 base, J lost 5 bases, and 12 bases lay in between. Germline CDR1 and CDR2: SGHTA and FQGNSA. The CDR3 has 15 amino acids. In nucleotides, the CDR3 is TGTGCCAGCAGCTTAGACGTTAGCGGTCACAATGAGCAGTTCTTC. Amino acids: CASSLDVSGHNEQFF.

This clone came up once. This chain joins TRBV5-1 and TRBJ1-2; tentatively, D is TRBD1 (6 bases). The CDR3 consists of 13 residues. CDR1 and CDR2 (germline): SGHRS, YFSETQ. Trimming stripped 5 bases from V and 2 bases from J, with 10 bases between. The CDR3 region is CASRTGLNYGYTF. The CDR3 nucleotides are TGCGCCAGCAGGACAGGATTAAACTATGGCTACACCTTC.

The chain links TRBV7-2 to TRBJ2-5; TRBD2 matches at 14 bases. The CDR3 loop spans 17 amino acids. The germline V gene has CDR1 SGHTA and CDR2 FQGNSA. V shed 5 bases, J shed 4 bases, and the junction held 9 bases outside the gene matches. The CDR3 is CASSERLAGGLRETQYF. CDR3 DNA: TGTGCCAGCAGCGAAAGACTAGCGGGGGGGCTGAGAGAGACCCAGTACTTC.

The chain has TRBV19 and TRBJ1-2; 8 bases map to TRBD1. CDR3 length: 15 residues. V shed 7 bases, J shed 2 bases, and the junction held 9 bases outside the gene matches. From germline, CDR1 is LNHDA and CDR2 SQIVND (reference sequence). The CDR3 DNA reads TGTGCCAGTACCCTATCGGACAGGGTGAACTATGGCTACACCTTC. Encoded protein: CASTLSDRVNYGYTF.

The chain has TRBV6-5 and TRBJ1-2, with 11 bases lining up with TRBD1. V lost 6 bases to trimming and J lost 4 bases; unmatched junction nucleotides: 7. The CDR3 runs to 15 residues. CDR1 is MNHEY, CDR2 SVGAGI, per germline. CDR3 residues: CASRTGTGGGYGYTF. As DNA, the CDR3 is TGTGCCAGCAGAACCGGGACAGGGGGTGGCTATGGCTACACCTTC.

In its sample, this clone was seen once. V and J are TRBV15 and TRBJ2-3; 10 positions match TRBD2. Germline V gives CDR1 LNHNV, CDR2 YYDKDF (reference sequence). The V segment lost 0 bases and the J segment 6 bases; nucleotides outside the gene matches: 6. This CDR3 contains 16 residues. The CDR3 DNA sequence: TGTGCCACCAGCAGAGATCGTAGCGGGGGGTACGATACGCAGTATTTT. Its protein product is CATSRDRSGGYDTQYF.

The chain uses TRBV9 and TRBJ2-3, with 7 bases lining up with TRBD2. The CDR3 loop spans 16 amino acids. With 0 bases clipped from V and 4 bases from J, the junction kept 8 bases outside the gene matches. CDR1 and CDR2 from the germline V gene are SGDLS and YYNGEE. CDR3 DNA sequence: TGTGCCAGCAGCGTAGCAGCGGGGATGGGGGCAGATACGCAGTATTTT. This codes for CASSVAAGMGADTQYF.

A note on this clone: Different DNA sequences within this sample yield the same CDR3. J is TRBJ2-1 and V is TRBV7-3, with 9 bases that match TRBD2. This CDR3 comprises 15 residues. Germline V CDR1 and CDR2: SGHTA, FQGTGA. Trimming cost V 5 bases and J 1 base; bases outside gene matches: 3. The CDR3 reads CASSLSGGSYNEQFF. The CDR3 DNA reads as TGTGCCAGCAGCCTTAGCGGGGGATCCTACAATGAGCAGTTCTTC.

J is TRBJ1-3 and V is TRBV5-4, with TRBD1 matching 9 bases. V shed 4 bases, J shed 7 bases, and the junction held 9 bases outside the gene matches. CDR3 length: 15 amino acids. Germline loops: CDR1 SGHNT, CDR2 YYREEE (reference sequence). The CDR3 nucleotides read TGTGCCAGCAGCCAAGACGGGACAGGGCGGAACACCATATATTTT. This encodes CASSQDGTGRNTIYF.

This rearrangement joins TRBV6-5 to TRBJ2-5; D unclear. The CDR3 is 11 residues long. Germline CDR1 reads MNHEY; CDR2 reads SVGAGI. Trimming stripped 4 bases from V and 5 bases from J, with 5 bases between. CDR3 in amino acids: CASSWAETQYF. CDR3 bases: TGTGCCAGCAGTTGGGCTGAGACCCAGTACTTC.

This rearrangement joins TRBV11-2 to TRBJ2-7; 8 nucleotides agree with TRBD1. The CDR3 loop spans 15 amino acids. J was trimmed by 8 bases and V by 6 bases; bases with no gene match: 15. Germline V CDR1 and CDR2: SGHAT, FQNNGV. CDR3 loop: CASSPPGTGYVKQYF. For the CDR3, the DNA is TGTGCCAGCAGTCCTCCCGGGACAGGCTACGTGAAGCAGTACTTC.

This clone has just a few counts. This chain joins TRBV7-9 and TRBJ1-6; D call uncertain. This CDR3 has 14 residues. Per germline, CDR1 SEHNR and CDR2 FQNEAQ (reference sequence). V dropped 1 base and J dropped 8 bases, with 9 bases sitting between them. The CDR3 DNA follows: TGTGCCAGCAGCTTAGGCCGGTCGGATTCACCCCTCCACTTT. Amino acid sequence: CASSLGRSDSPLHF. The full variable domain, with the rest looked up from reference TRBV7-9 and TRBJ1-6, is DTGVSQNPRHKITKRGQNVTFRCDPISEHNRLYWYRQTLGQGPEFLTYFQNEAQLEKSRLLSDRFSAERPKGSFSTLEIQRTEQGDSAMYLCASSLGRSDSPLHFGNGTRLTVT.

The chain carries TRBV10-3 and TRBJ1-5; the D gene is possibly TRBD1 (5 bases). Deletions cut 2 bases from V and 0 bases from J, with 11 bases between. In germline, CDR1 is ENHRY, CDR2 SYGVKD. The CDR3 consists of 16 residues. In nucleotides, the CDR3 is TGTGCCATCAGTGAGAGGGGAGGGGCTAGCAATCAGCCCCAGCATTTT. It is translated as CAISERGGASNQPQHF.

This chain connects TRBV7-9 to TRBJ1-4; TRBD1 might be the D (6 bases). Germline lookup yields CDR1 SEHNR and CDR2 FQNEAQ (reference sequence). V lost 4 bases, J lost 8 bases, and 14 bases lay in between. The CDR3 extends over 14 amino acids. CDR3 sequence reads: CASSSQTGGEKLFF. The CDR3 nucleotides are TGTGCCAGCAGCTCCCAGACAGGCGGGGAAAAACTGTTTTTT.

V and J are TRBV7-2 and TRBJ2-3, with TRBD1 matching over 7 bases. Germline CDR1 SGHTA, CDR2 FQGNSA. There are 16 residues in the CDR3. The V segment lost 6 bases and the J segment 2 bases; nucleotides outside the gene matches: 11. The CDR3 DNA reads as TGTGCCAGCAGATTATCCGGGACAGCCCACACAGATACGCAGTATTTT. As protein: CASRLSGTAHTDTQYF. The variable domain in full, completed from reference TRBV7-2 and TRBJ2-3, reads GAGVSQSPSNKVTEKGKDVELRCDPISGHTALYWYRQSLGQGLEFLIYFQGNSAPDKSGLPSDRFSAERTGGSVSTLTIQRTQQEDSAVYLCASRLSGTAHTDTQYFGPGTRLTVL.

The chain couples TRBV5-1 to TRBJ2-3; tentative D call: TRBD1 (6 bases). In germline, CDR1 is SGHRS, CDR2 YFSETQ. Trimming cost V 1 base and J 2 bases, with 11 bases left between them. The CDR3 sequence is 15 residues long. The CDR3 DNA reads TGCGCCAGCAGCTTGAGGGGGAAGAACACAGATACGCAGTATTTT. Amino acids: CASSLRGKNTDTQYF. The full variable domain, its missing parts supplied by reference TRBV5-1 and TRBJ2-3, is KAGVTQTPRYLIKTRGQQVTLSCSPISGHRSVSWYQQTPGQGLQFLFEYFSETQRNKGNFPGRFSGRQFSNSRSEMNVSTLELGDSALYLCASSLRGKNTDTQYFGPGTRLTVL.

This sequence joins TRBV19 and TRBJ2-1, with 7 bases that match TRBD1. The CDR3 contains 14 residues. The V segment lost 4 bases and the J segment 0 bases; nucleotides outside the gene matches: 0. Germline V CDR1 and CDR2: LNHDA, SQIVND (reference sequence). CDR3 loop: CASSRQGSYNEQFF. CDR3 coding DNA: TGTGCCAGTAGTAGACAGGGCTCCTACAATGAGCAGTTCTTC.

V usage is TRBV27 and J usage is TRBJ2-3, with D maybe TRBD2 (6 bases). V lost 5 bases, J lost 5 bases, and 20 bases lay in between. The germline V gene has CDR1 MNHEY and CDR2 SMNVEV (reference sequence). The CDR3 totals 16 residues. The CDR3 DNA sequence: TGTGCCAGCAGTCCCCGTCCGGGACTTCAGGGAGATACGCAGTATTTT. This gives the protein CASSPRPGLQGDTQYF.

The chain is built from TRBV10-3 and TRBJ1-4; D gene uncertain. Germline CDR1 ENHRY, CDR2 SYGVKD. V was shortened by 4 bases and J by 0 bases, with 15 bases between the two germline ends. This CDR3 has 17 amino acids. CDR3 in amino acids: CAISVGPRGATNEKLFF. The CDR3, as DNA: TGTGCCATCAGTGTAGGCCCACGCGGTGCAACTAATGAAAAACTGTTTTTT.

The chain links TRBV5-4 to TRBJ2-1; D might be TRBD1 (7 bases). The germline V and J ends were trimmed by 4 bases and 6 bases, with 14 bases remaining between them. Germline-derived CDR1 and CDR2 are SGHNT and YYREEE (reference sequence). CDR3 length: 14 amino acids. Here the CDR3 reads CASSPRQGGNEQFF. The CDR3 DNA follows: TGTGCCAGCAGCCCTCGACAGGGAGGCAATGAGCAGTTCTTC.

The genes are TRBV19 and TRBJ1-2, with 10 bases identical to TRBD1. CDR1 is LNHDA, CDR2 SQIVND, per germline (reference sequence). V lost 3 bases to trimming and J lost 4 bases; unmatched junction nucleotides: 2. This CDR3 is 14 amino acids long. This chain's CDR3 is CASSIGDRGYGYTF. Written as DNA, the CDR3 is TGTGCCAGTAGTATTGGGGACAGGGGCTATGGCTACACCTTC.

The chain uses TRBV2 and TRBJ2-5; no firm D call. V lost 5 bases and J lost 2, with 9 bases in between. Germline loops: CDR1 SNHLY, CDR2 FYNNEI. CDR3 length: 13 residues. The CDR3 sequence: CASSLSVQETQYF. The CDR3, as DNA: TGTGCCAGCAGTCTTTCGGTACAAGAGACCCAGTACTTC.

The gene calls are TRBV28 and TRBJ1-1; 9 bases fit TRBD1. The junction had 10 bases not matched to a gene; V was cut back by 5 bases and J by 12 bases. This CDR3 has 13 amino acids. The germline V gene encodes CDR1 MDHEN and CDR2 SYDVKM. CDR3 residues: CASSRQGQGRTFF. The CDR3, as DNA: TGTGCCAGCAGTCGCCAAGGACAGGGGCGAACTTTCTTT.